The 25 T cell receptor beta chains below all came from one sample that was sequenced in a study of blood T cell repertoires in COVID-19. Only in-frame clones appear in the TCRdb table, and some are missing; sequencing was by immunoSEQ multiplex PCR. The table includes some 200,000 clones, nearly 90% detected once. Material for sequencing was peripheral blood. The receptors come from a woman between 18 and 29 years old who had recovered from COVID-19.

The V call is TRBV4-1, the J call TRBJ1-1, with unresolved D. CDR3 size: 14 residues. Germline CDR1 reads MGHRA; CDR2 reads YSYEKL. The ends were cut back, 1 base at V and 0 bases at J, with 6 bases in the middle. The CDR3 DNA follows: TGCGCCAGCAGCCAAGTGAACATGAACACTGAAGCTTTCTTT. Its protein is CASSQVNMNTEAFF.

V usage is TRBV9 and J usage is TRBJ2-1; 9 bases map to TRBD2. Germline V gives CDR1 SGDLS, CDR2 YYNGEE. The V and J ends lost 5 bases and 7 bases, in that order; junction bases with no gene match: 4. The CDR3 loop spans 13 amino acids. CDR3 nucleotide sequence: TGTGCCAGCAGTGCGGGAGGGGTGAATGAGCAGTTCTTC. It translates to CASSAGGVNEQFF.

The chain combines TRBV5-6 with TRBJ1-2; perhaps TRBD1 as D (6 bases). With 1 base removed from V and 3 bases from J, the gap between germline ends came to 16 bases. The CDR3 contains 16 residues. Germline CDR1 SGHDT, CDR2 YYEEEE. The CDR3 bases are TGTGCCAGCAGCTTGACTCGGTTGGGACACTACTATGGCTACACCTTC. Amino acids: CASSLTRLGHYYGYTF.

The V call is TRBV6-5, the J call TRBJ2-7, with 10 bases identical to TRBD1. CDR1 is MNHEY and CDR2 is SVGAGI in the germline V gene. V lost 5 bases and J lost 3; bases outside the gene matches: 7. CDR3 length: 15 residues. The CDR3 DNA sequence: TGTGCCAGCAGTCGACAGGGGGCGGCCCACTACGAGCAGTACTTC. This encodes CASSRQGAAHYEQYF.

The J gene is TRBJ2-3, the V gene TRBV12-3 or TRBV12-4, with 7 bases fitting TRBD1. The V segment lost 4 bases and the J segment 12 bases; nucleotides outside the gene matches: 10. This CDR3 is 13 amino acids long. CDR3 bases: TGTGCCAGCAGTTCCTCTCCGGGACAGCCTCAGTATTTT. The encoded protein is CASSSSPGQPQYF.

CDR3 DNA sequence: TGTGCCAGCAGCCAAGATCGACTAGCGGGAATGGCAGATACGCAGTATTTT. As protein: CASSQDRLAGMADTQYF. The genes are TRBV3-1 (or the pseudogene TRBV3-2) and TRBJ2-3; 11 bases are shared with TRBD2. The germline CDR1 and CDR2 sequences are LGHDT and YNNKEL (reference sequence). There are 17 residues in the CDR3. V was clipped by 0 bases and J by 4 bases; unmatched bases: 6.

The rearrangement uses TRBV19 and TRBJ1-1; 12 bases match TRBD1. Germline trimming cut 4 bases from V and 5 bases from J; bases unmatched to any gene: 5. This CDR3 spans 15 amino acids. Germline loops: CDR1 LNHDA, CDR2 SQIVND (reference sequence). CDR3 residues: CASSRGQGARTEAFF. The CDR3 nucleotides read TGTGCCAGTAGTAGGGGACAGGGGGCGCGAACTGAAGCTTTCTTT.

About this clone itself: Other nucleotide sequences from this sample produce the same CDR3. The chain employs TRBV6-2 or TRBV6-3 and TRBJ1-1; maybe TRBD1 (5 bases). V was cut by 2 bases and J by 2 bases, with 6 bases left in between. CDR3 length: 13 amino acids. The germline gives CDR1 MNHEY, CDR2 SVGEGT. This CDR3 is CASSYRGNTEAFF. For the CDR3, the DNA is TGTGCCAGCAGTTACAGGGGAAACACTGAAGCTTTCTTT.

The chain's CDR3 is CASSPVGRITDTQYF. The CDR3 coding sequence is TGTGCCAGCTCACCGGTGGGGCGGATCACAGATACGCAGTATTTT. The V gene is TRBV18, the J gene TRBJ2-3, with a weak D call TRBD1 (5 bases). The CDR3 runs 15 residues. The V gene's germline CDR1 is KGHSH and CDR2 LQKENI. Trimming removed 3 bases at V and 2 bases at J, with 12 bases between.

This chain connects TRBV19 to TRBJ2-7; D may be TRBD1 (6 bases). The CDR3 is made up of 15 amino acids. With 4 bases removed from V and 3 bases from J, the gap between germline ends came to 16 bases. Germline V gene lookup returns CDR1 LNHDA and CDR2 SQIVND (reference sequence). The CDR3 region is CASSTQGSADYEQYF. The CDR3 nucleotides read TGTGCCAGTAGTACCCAGGGGAGCGCAGACTACGAGCAGTACTTC.

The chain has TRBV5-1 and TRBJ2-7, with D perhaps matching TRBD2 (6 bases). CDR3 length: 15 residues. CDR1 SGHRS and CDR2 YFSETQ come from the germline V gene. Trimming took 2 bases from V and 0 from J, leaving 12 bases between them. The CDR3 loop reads CASSFGAGTSYEQYF. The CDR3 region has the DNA TGCGCCAGCAGCTTCGGAGCGGGTACCTCCTACGAGCAGTACTTC.

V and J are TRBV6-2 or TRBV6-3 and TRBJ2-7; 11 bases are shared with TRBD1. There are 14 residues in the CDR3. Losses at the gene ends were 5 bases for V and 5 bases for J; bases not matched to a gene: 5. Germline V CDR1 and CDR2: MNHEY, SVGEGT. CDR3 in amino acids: CASSPWTGGHEQYF. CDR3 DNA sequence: TGTGCCAGCAGTCCCTGGACAGGGGGCCACGAGCAGTACTTC.

CDR3 nucleotides: TGTGCCTGGAGTGTGTTAGTAGGGACAGGCGGCGAAAAACTGTTTTTT. Translated, it gives CAWSVLVGTGGEKLFF. This chain connects TRBV30 to TRBJ1-4; TRBD1 matches 8 bases. The ends lost 0 bases at V and 8 bases at J; junction bases unmatched: 11. This CDR3 has 16 residues. Germline CDR1 GTSNPN, CDR2 SVGIG (reference sequence).

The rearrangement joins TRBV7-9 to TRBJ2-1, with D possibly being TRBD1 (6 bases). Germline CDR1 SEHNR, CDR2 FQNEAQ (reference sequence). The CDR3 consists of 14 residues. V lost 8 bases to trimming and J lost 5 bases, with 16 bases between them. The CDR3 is CASGSGARNNEQFF. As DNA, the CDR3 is TGTGCCAGCGGCTCAGGGGCCAGAAACAATGAGCAGTTCTTC.

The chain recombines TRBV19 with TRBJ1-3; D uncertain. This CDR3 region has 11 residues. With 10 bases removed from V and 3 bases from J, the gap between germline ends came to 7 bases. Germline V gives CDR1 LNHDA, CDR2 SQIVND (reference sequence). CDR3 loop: CATHYGNTIYF. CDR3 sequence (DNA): TGTGCCACTCACTATGGAAACACCATATATTTT.

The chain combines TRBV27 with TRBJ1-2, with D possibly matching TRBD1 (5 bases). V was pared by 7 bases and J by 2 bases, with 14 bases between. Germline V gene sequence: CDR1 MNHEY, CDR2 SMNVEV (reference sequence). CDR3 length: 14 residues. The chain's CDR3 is CASKQAAGNYGYTF. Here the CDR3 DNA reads TGTGCCAGCAAACAGGCAGCCGGAAACTATGGCTACACCTTC.

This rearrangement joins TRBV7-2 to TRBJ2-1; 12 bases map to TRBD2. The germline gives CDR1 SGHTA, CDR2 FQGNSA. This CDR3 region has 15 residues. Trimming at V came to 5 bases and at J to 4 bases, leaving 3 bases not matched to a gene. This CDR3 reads CASSGLAGSYNEQFF. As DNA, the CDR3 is TGTGCCAGCAGCGGACTAGCGGGAAGTTACAATGAGCAGTTCTTC.

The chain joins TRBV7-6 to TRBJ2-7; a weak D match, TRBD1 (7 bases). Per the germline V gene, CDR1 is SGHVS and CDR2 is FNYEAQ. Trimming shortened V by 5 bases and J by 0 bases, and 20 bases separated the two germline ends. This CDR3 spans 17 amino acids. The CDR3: CASSQGGGGRSSYEQYF. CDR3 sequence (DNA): TGTGCCAGCAGCCAGGGGGGCGGCGGGCGTAGCTCCTACGAGCAGTACTTC.

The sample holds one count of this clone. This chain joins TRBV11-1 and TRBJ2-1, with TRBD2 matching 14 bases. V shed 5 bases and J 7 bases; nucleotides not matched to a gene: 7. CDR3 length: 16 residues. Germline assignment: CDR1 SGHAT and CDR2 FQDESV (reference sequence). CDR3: CASSRPGLAGANEQFF. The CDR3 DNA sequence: TGTGCCAGCAGCAGACCGGGACTAGCGGGAGCTAATGAGCAGTTCTTC.

The CDR3 protein is CASSQGGGYEQYF. As DNA, the CDR3 is TGTGCCAGCAGCCAAGGAGGTGGATACGAGCAGTACTTC. This sequence joins TRBV3-1 (or the pseudogene TRBV3-2) and TRBJ2-7; no definite D call. V lost 1 base, J lost 4 bases, and 8 bases lay in between. The CDR3 has 13 residues. CDR1 and CDR2 from the germline V gene are LGHDT and YNNKEL (reference sequence).

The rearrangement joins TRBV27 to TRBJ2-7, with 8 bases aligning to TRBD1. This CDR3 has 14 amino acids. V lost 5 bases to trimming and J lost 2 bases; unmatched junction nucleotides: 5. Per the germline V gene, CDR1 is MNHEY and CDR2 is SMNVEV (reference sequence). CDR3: CASSRTGTTYEQYF. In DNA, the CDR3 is TGTGCCAGCAGTCGGACAGGGACAACCTACGAGCAGTACTTC.

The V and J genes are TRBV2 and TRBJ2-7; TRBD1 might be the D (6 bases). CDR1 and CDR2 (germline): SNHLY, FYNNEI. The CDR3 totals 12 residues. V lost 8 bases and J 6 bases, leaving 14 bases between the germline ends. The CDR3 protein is CASGLGTTEQYF. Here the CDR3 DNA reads TGTGCCAGCGGCCTCGGGACAACCGAGCAGTACTTC.

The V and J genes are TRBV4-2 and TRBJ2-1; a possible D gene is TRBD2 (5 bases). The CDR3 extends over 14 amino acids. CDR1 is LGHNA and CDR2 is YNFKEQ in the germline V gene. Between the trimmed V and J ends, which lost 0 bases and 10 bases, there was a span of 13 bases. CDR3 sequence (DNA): TGTGCCAGCAGCCAAGACCCTAGCCCTCAGGAGCAGTTCTTC. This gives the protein CASSQDPSPQEQFF.

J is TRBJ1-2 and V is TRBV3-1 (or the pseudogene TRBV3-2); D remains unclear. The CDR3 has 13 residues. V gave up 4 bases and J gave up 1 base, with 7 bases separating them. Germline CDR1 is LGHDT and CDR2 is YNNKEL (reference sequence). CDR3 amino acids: CASSRASNYGYTF. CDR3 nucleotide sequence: TGTGCCAGCAGCCGAGCAAGTAACTATGGCTACACCTTC.

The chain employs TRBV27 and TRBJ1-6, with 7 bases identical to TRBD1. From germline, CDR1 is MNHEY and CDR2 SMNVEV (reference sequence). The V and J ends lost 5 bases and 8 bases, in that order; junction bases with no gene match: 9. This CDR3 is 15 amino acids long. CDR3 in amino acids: CASSRYRGRDSPLHF. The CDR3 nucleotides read TGTGCCAGCAGTCGCTACAGGGGTAGGGATTCACCCCTCCACTTT.